Sequencing of this T cell receptor (beta chain) was carried out in a study of T-cell reconstitution after alpha-beta-depleted transplantation in children. The CDR3 is made up of 17 amino acids. Trimming pared 3 bases from V and 2 bases from J, leaving 18 bases between. Germline loops: CDR1 SGHRS, CDR2 YFSETQ. Construction of the TCRbeta library involved unique molecular identifiers. TCRdb reprocessed the PCR reads with MiXCR, giving one entry per CDR3 protein. The sample consists of fewer than 400,000 distinct CDR3 sequences, over 20% of them appearing once. Specimen: PBMCs from the stem cell graft donor, collected from the stem cell graft. The V gene is TRBV5-1, the J gene TRBJ2-1; possibly TRBD1 for D (6 bases). The receptor's source is a human donor who donated a stem cell graft to a child with acute myeloid leukemia. In DNA form, the CDR3 reads TGCGCCAGCAGCTCGGATGCCCAGGGGTTTACCTACAATGAGCAGTTCTTC. Protein: CASSSDAQGFTYNEQFF.